Listed below are T cell receptor beta chains from one sample, sequenced in a study of cytomegalovirus exposure and HLA in healthy donors. Here immunoSEQ multiplex PCR was the method, and the copy in TCRdb shows in-frame clones only, minus some. The sample yields roughly 150,000 clones, 80% to 90% seen once. The source material was PBMCs. The receptors here all came from a woman between 18 and 29 years old in good health and CMV-seronegative. Both conserved end residues are part of each CDR3. The D gene is left open where the match is weak. The listing skips clone size in some rows; elsewhere it reads once, few, many or a size class.

d_call	clone_size	v_call	j_call	cdr3_aa	cdr3_nt
TRBD1	NA	TRBV7-8	TRBJ2-1	CASSGQGGSEQFF	TGTGCCAGCAGCGGACAGGGGGGAAGTGAGCAGTTCTTC
NA	NA	TRBV14	TRBJ2-3	CASSAANTQYF	TGTGCCAGTAGTGCCGCCAATACGCAGTATTTT
TRBD2	few	TRBV6-6	TRBJ2-5	CASSYTRLAFGTQYF	TGTGCCAGCAGTTACACGAGACTAGCTTTCGGGACCCAGTACTTC
NA	NA	TRBV21-1	TRBJ1-5	CASSKAARCQPQHF	TGTGCCAGCAGCAAAGCCGCGAGGTGTCAGCCCCAGCATTTT
NA	NA	TRBV4-2	TRBJ2-2	CASSQNGQINTGELFF	TGTGCCAGCAGCCAAAATGGACAGATAAACACCGGGGAGCTGTTTTTT
NA	NA	TRBV28	TRBJ1-2	CASWAGLRYGYTF	TGTGCCAGCTGGGCGGGACTCCGGTATGGCTACACCTTC
TRBD1	NA	TRBV27	TRBJ2-7	CASSLAPPGQGAYEQYF	TGTGCCAGCAGTTTAGCTCCACCGGGACAGGGGGCCTACGAGCAGTACTTC
NA	NA	TRBV15	TRBJ2-7	CATSRGSQGTYEQYF	TGTGCCACCAGCAGAGGATCCCAGGGTACCTACGAGCAGTACTTC
TRBD1	NA	TRBV30	TRBJ1-2	CAWQTGRIYGYTF	TGTGCCTGGCAGACAGGGAGGATCTATGGCTACACCTTC
TRBD1	NA	TRBV11-2	TRBJ2-5	CASSPRTGRETQYF	TGTGCCAGCAGCCCCCGGACAGGGAGAGAGACCCAGTACTTC
TRBD2	NA	TRBV7-9	TRBJ2-1	CASSKGLAGGLGNEQFF	TGTGCCAGCAGCAAGGGACTAGCGGGAGGTTTGGGCAATGAGCAGTTCTTC
NA	NA	TRBV18	TRBJ1-4	CASSPREGREKLFF	TGTGCCAGCTCCCCTAGGGAGGGTCGTGAAAAACTGTTTTTT
NA	NA	TRBV7-6	TRBJ1-1	CASSPNGGRTEAFF	TGTGCCAGCAGCCCCAACGGGGGGAGAACTGAAGCTTTCTTT